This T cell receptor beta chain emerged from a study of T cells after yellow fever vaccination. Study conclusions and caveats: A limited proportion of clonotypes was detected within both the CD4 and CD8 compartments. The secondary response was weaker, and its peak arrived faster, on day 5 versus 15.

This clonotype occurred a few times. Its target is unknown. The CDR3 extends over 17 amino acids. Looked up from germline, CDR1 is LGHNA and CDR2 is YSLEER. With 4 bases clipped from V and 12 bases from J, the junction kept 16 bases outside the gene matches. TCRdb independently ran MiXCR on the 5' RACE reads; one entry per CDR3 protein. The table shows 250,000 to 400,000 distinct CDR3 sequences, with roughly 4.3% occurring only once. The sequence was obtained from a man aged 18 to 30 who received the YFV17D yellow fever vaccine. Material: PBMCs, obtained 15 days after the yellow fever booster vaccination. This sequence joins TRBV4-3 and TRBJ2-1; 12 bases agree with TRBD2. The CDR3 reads CASSRLWTSGEIGGQFF. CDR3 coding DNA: TGCGCCAGCAGCCGATTGTGGACTAGCGGGGAAATTGGGGGGCAGTTCTTC.